The clone carrying this T cell receptor beta chain was detected a few times. What it binds is not known. TCRdb itself ran the reads through MiXCR, one entry per CDR3 protein. The repertoire holds about 110,000 distinct CDR3 sequences, with around a tenth as singletons. These data come from a study of T cell repertoires in cytomegalovirus infection. This CDR3 comprises 14 residues. Per the germline V gene, CDR1 is SNHLY and CDR2 is FYNNEI. V lost 7 bases to trimming and J lost 5 bases; unmatched junction nucleotides: 5. The TCR originated in a human donor in good health (CMV status not recorded). Some clones in this sample may be carry-over from other donors' samples. Material: PBMCs, sequenced either directly or after in vitro stimulation (not recorded which). The chain carries TRBV2 and TRBJ1-5; 10 nucleotides line up with TRBD1. CDR3 sequence: CASNLGTGDQPQHF. Written as DNA, the CDR3 is TGTGCCAGCAACCTCGGGACAGGGGATCAGCCCCAGCATTTT.